A selection of T cell receptor beta chains follows, all from one sample in a study of PD-L1 blockade in urothelial cancer. Generated by immunoSEQ multiplex PCR, the TCRdb table keeps only in-frame clones and is missing some. The data show 100,000 or so clones, with about 90% seen just once and over 0.8% held by the top ten. The sequencing here drew on PBMCs, taken around atezolizumab (anti-PD-L1) treatment. These receptors came from an elderly woman with urothelial cancer. Each CDR3 is given with its conserved first and last residue. The D gene is left open where the match is weak. Clone size is stated in some rows and not others, as once, few, many or a class when expanded.

CDR3nt	CDR3aa	d_gene	v_gene	j_gene	abundance
TGTGCCAGTAGTATAAAGGGCCGGGGTGAGCAGTTCTTC	CASSIKGRGEQFF	-	TRBV19	TRBJ2-1	-
TGTGCCTGGAGTTCGACAGGGAACACTGAAGCTTTCTTT	CAWSSTGNTEAFF	-	TRBV30	TRBJ1-1	-
TGCGCCAGCAGACCTTCGAAAGCGGACTACTACGAGCAGTACTTC	CASRPSKADYYEQYF	-	TRBV5-1	TRBJ2-7	-
TGTGCCAGCTCACCTCAGACTACTAGGACAGGGGGAAATGAGCAGTTCTTC	CASSPQTTRTGGNEQFF	TRBD1	TRBV18	TRBJ2-1	-
TGCAGCGCTAAAGCCCACAGGGGGATCACTGAAGCTTTCTTT	CSAKAHRGITEAFF	TRBD1	TRBV29-1	TRBJ1-1	-
TGTGCCAGCAGTGAAGGCGGGGGAGCTGATGGCTACACCTTC	CASSEGGGADGYTF	-	TRBV6-1	TRBJ1-2	-
TGTGCCAGCAGTGGCATTGGCAGGTTCTATGGCTACACCTTC	CASSGIGRFYGYTF	-	TRBV28	TRBJ1-2	-
TGCGCCAGCAGCATCCCCGAGCGAGCGGGAGATCCCTTTTTT	CASSIPERAGDPFF	TRBD2	TRBV5-1	TRBJ2-2	-
TGTGCCAGCAGCTTGGGACAATTCTACGAGCAGTACTTC	CASSLGQFYEQYF	-	TRBV2	TRBJ2-7	-
TGTGCCTGGAGTCCGAGGACAGGGCTTTACGAGCAGTACTTC	CAWSPRTGLYEQYF	TRBD1	TRBV30	TRBJ2-7	once
TGCGCCAGCAGCCCTTCGGGAATGCGTCAAGAGACCCAGTACTTC	CASSPSGMRQETQYF	-	TRBV4-1	TRBJ2-5	-
TGTGCCAGCAGCCAAGGGGTGGCGGGAGGAGTATCAGAGACCCAGTACTTC	CASSQGVAGGVSETQYF	TRBD2	TRBV4-2	TRBJ2-5	-
TGTGCCAGCAGCGAGCTTGGGACTAGCGTTAGCACAGATACGCAGTATTTT	CASSELGTSVSTDTQYF	TRBD2	TRBV9	TRBJ2-3	-
TGTGCCAGCAGCCCCACGGGGGAGGGGCTTAGGAACTATGGCTACACCTTC	CASSPTGEGLRNYGYTF	-	TRBV27	TRBJ1-2	once
TGTGCCAGCAGCGTAGCCCCCTCCCTAGGGGCTAATGAAAAACTGTTTTTT	CASSVAPSLGANEKLFF	-	TRBV9	TRBJ1-4	-
TGTGCCAGCAGTTCAGACACCGGGGAGCTGTTTTTT	CASSSDTGELFF	-	TRBV5-4	TRBJ2-2	-
TGCGCCAGCAGCCAAGCCGGGACAGGGGGTATTTATGGCTACACCTTC	CASSQAGTGGIYGYTF	TRBD1	TRBV4-1	TRBJ1-2	-
TGTGCCAGCAGCTTGGCGGGAACTAGCTCCTACAATGAGCAGTTCTTC	CASSLAGTSSYNEQFF	-	TRBV5-4	TRBJ2-1	-
TGTGCCAGCGGATCACTAGCGGGAGGGGGCGAGCAGTACTTC	CASGSLAGGGEQYF	TRBD2	TRBV6-1	TRBJ2-7	-
TGCAGCGGTGGACAGGCTGAAGCTTTCTTT	CSGGQAEAFF	TRBD1	TRBV29-1	TRBJ1-1	-
TGCGCCAGCAGGCTGGACCAGGGGGGATTCTACGAGCAGTACTTC	CASRLDQGGFYEQYF	-	TRBV5-1	TRBJ2-7	-
TGTGCCAGCAGTCACCCTTTGGGACTAGCCGGAGGGGCCGGGGAGCTGTTTTTT	CASSHPLGLAGGAGELFF	TRBD2	TRBV2	TRBJ2-2	once
TGCGCCAGCAGCCCACTAGCGGGAGTTAATGAGCAGTTCTTC	CASSPLAGVNEQFF	TRBD2	TRBV5-1	TRBJ2-1	-
TGTGCCAGCAGCTTAGATTCAGGGAACAATCAGCCCCAGCATTTT	CASSLDSGNNQPQHF	-	TRBV7-8	TRBJ1-5	-
TGTGCCAGCAGCGTCCTAGCGGGAGCGTCCTACGAGCAGTACTTC	CASSVLAGASYEQYF	TRBD2	TRBV9	TRBJ2-7	-